A selection of T cell receptor beta chains follows, all from one sample in a study of CD4 T cell repertoires in COVID-19. The protocol was immunoSEQ multiplex PCR, while the TCRdb copy is restricted to in-frame clones and leaves out a portion. The sample carries 60,000 to 90,000 clones, roughly 85% recorded once. The input for sequencing was CD4+ T cells from peripheral blood, taken after recovery from COVID-19. The origin of the receptors is a human donor who had COVID-19. Both conserved end residues are trimmed from each CDR3.

V	CDR3
TRBV27	ASSLSIGDINIQY
TRBV10-3	AISDGRELYEQY
TRBV11-2	ASSLGTQSDLTEQF
TRBV9	ASSYGGLGTDTQY
TRBV19	ATSDDGAPNYGYT
TRBV30	AWSAQGAYGYT
TRBV9	ASSVRSGGPEDTQY
TRBV29-1	SVRRDTDTQY
TRBV10-3	AISGKGSTDTQY
TRBV19	ASSQGVGELF
TRBV28	ASSTKRTVQETQY
TRBV7-8	ASRPSGASSYEQY
TRBV27	ATLPLGTAQETQY